The 6 T cell receptor beta chains below come from one sample, sequenced in a study of blood T cell repertoires in COVID-19. The method was immunoSEQ multiplex PCR; TCRdb's version includes in-frame clones alone and lacks a portion of them. The sample has approximately 290,000 clones, approximately 85% seen once; the top ten hold 0.75% to 0.95%. Material: peripheral blood. The receptor source for this set is a human donor with COVID-19, enrolled during active disease. The donor label of this sample is uncertain.

This sequence joins TRBV7-2 and TRBJ1-2, with 12 bases aligning to TRBD1. V was pared by 5 bases and J by 3 bases, with 10 bases of the junction left unmatched. Germline V gene lookup returns CDR1 SGHTA and CDR2 FQGNSA. The CDR3 totals 17 residues. The CDR3 bases are TGTGCCAGCAGCGGGGGGACAGGGGGCGCGGGTCACTATGGCTACACCTTC. Its translation is CASSGGTGGAGHYGYTF.

Here the CDR3 reads CASSVPSGGSIYF. Written as DNA, the CDR3 is TGTGCCAGCAGCGTACCATCGGGAGGGTCCATATATTTT. The V gene is TRBV9, the J gene TRBJ1-3; D is unresolved. This CDR3 region has 13 residues. Germline lookup yields CDR1 SGDLS and CDR2 YYNGEE. V lost 1 base, J lost 11 bases, and 13 bases lay in between.

The CDR3 reads CASSLGQGAWGRTEAFF. In DNA, the CDR3 is TGTGCCAGCAGCTTAGGCCAGGGGGCGTGGGGCCGCACTGAAGCTTTCTTT. The chain joins TRBV13 to TRBJ1-1; 8 nucleotides agree with TRBD1. Germline CDR1 and CDR2: PRHDT and FYEKMQ (reference sequence). Trimming removed 0 bases from V and 4 bases from J; junction bases left unmatched: 10. The CDR3 contains 17 residues.

The genes are TRBV15 and TRBJ1-3; D gene ambiguous. CDR1 is LNHNV, CDR2 YYDKDF, per germline (reference sequence). V dropped 0 bases and J dropped 8 bases, with 14 bases sitting between them. This CDR3 contains 15 residues. The CDR3 nucleotides read TGTGCCACCAGCAGAGAGTTAGGAGGTTTTGACACCATATATTTT. Encoded protein: CATSRELGGFDTIYF. Variable domain in full (rest from reference TRBV15 and TRBJ1-3): DAMVIQNPRYQVTQFGKPVTLSCSQTLNHNVMYWYQQKSSQAPKLLFHYYDKDFNNEADTPDNFQSRRPNTSFCFLDIRSPGLGDTAMYLCATSRELGGFDTIYFGEGSWLTVV.

A single count supports this clone. The chain uses TRBV20-1 and TRBJ2-3, with D perhaps TRBD1 (5 bases). The V gene's germline CDR1 is DFQATT and CDR2 SNEGSKA (reference sequence). V lost 3 bases and J lost 9, with 19 bases in between. The CDR3 contains 14 residues. The CDR3, as DNA: TGCAGTGCTAGTTACGGACACAGGAGCGAGACGCAGTATTTT. It encodes CSASYGHRSETQYF.

The rearrangement links TRBV30 to TRBJ2-7, with a tentative D call TRBD2 (6 bases). Per germline, CDR1 GTSNPN and CDR2 SVGIG (reference sequence). The V gene lost 1 base and the J gene lost 4 bases, with 11 bases spanning the gap. The CDR3 is 13 residues long. As DNA, the CDR3 is TGTGCCTGGAGTGAGACTAGTTTATACGAGCAGTACTTC. Translation gives CAWSETSLYEQYF.